This T cell receptor (beta chain) came from a study of T cell responses to AZD1222 COVID-19 vaccine. Regarding the study as a whole: There were vaccine-associated CD4 TCRs across spike, dominant at 160-218 and 743-854. Most donors were white British and more were female, and clonal diversity was possibly underestimated.

As to this clone: What it binds is unknown. Other DNA sequences in this sample translate to the same CDR3.

V lost 2 bases, J lost 2 bases, and 6 bases lay in between. The CDR3 sequence is 13 residues long. The assay was immunoSEQ multiplex PCR, and TCRdb's table has in-frame clones only and misses some. Altogether more than 150,000 clones are present, 94% being singletons, with the ten largest covering 1.5% to 2%. The sequences come from peripheral blood, collected 28 days after the second AZD1222 dose. This receptor was taken from an adult who received the AZD1222 COVID-19 vaccine. This chain connects TRBV12-3 or TRBV12-4 to TRBJ1-1; unclear D gene. The CDR3 is CASSLRENTEAFF. The CDR3 bases are TGTGCCAGCAGTTTACGGGAAAACACTGAAGCTTTCTTT.